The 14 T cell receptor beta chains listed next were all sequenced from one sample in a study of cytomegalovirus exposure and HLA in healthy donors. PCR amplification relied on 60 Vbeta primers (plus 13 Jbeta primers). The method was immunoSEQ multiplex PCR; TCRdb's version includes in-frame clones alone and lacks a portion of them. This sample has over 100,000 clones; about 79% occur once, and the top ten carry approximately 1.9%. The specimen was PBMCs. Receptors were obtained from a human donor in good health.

CDR3 sequence: CASTSQGTNGYTF. CDR3 DNA: TGTGCCAGCACTTCCCAGGGGACGAATGGCTACACCTTC. The chain is built from TRBV28 and TRBJ1-2; a weak D match, TRBD1 (6 bases). The germline gives CDR1 MDHEN, CDR2 SYDVKM. V lost 7 bases, J lost 6 bases, and 15 bases lay in between. There are 13 residues in the CDR3.

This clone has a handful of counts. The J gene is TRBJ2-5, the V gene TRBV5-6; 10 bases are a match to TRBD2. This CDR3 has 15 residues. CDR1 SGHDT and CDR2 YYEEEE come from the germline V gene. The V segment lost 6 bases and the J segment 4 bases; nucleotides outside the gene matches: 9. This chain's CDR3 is CASNGASGSLETQYF. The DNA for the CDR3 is TGTGCCAGCAACGGGGCTAGCGGGAGCTTAGAGACCCAGTACTTC.

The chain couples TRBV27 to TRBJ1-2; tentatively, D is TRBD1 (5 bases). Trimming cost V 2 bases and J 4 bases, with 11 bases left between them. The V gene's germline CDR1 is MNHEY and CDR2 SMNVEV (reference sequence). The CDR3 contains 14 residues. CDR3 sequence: CASSLIGQGYGYTF. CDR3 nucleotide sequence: TGTGCCAGCAGTTTAATAGGGCAGGGCTATGGCTACACCTTC.

CDR3 loop: CASSPRSGTGELFF. CDR3 sequence (DNA): TGTGCCAGCTCACCACGGAGTGGCACCGGGGAGCTGTTTTTT. The chain joins TRBV18 to TRBJ2-2, with D hard to call. The V and J ends lost 1 base and 4 bases respectively, with 7 bases between them. The germline CDR1 and CDR2 sequences are KGHSH and LQKENI. The CDR3 spans 14 residues.

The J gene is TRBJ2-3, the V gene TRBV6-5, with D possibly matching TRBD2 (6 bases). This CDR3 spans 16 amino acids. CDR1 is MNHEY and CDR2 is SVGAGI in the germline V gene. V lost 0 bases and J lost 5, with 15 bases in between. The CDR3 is CASSYSYDSGRDTQYF. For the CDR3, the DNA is TGTGCCAGCAGTTACTCGTATGATAGCGGACGAGATACGCAGTATTTT.

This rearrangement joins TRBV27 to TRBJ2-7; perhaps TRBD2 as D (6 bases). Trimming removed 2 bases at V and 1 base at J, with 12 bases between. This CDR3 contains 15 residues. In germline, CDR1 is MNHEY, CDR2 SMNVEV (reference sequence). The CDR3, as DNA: TGTGCCAGCAGTTTAGGGGCGGGGCTTTCCTACGAGCAGTACTTC. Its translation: CASSLGAGLSYEQYF.

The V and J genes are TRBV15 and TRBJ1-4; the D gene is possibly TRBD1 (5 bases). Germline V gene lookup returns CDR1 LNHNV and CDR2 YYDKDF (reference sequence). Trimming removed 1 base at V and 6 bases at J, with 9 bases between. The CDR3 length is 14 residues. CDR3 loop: CATSRGQSYEKLFF. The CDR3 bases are TGTGCCACCAGCAGAGGACAGAGCTATGAAAAACTGTTTTTT.

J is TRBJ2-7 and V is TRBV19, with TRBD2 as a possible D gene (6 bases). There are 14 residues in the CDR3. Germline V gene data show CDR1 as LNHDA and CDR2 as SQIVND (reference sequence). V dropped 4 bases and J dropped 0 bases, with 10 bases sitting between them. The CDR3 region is CASSTSGSSYEQYF. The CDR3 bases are TGTGCCAGTAGTACCTCCGGGAGCTCCTACGAGCAGTACTTC.

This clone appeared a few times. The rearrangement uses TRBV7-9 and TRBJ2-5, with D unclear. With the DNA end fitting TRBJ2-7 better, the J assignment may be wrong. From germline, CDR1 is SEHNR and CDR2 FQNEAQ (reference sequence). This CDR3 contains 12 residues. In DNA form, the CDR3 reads TGTGCCAGCAGCTTTAGCACAACCGAGCAGTACTTC. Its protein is CASSFSTTEQYF.

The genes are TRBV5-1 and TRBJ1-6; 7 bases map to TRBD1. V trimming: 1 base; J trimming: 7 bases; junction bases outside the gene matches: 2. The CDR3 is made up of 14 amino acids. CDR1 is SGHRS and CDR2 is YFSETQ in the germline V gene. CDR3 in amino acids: CASSLTGDNSPLHF. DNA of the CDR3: TGCGCCAGCAGCTTGACAGGGGACAATTCACCCCTCCACTTT.

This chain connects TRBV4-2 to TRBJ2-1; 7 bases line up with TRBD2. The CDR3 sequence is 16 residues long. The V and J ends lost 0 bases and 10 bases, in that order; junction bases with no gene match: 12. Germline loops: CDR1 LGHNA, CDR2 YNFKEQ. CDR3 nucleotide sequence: TGTGCCAGCAGCCAAGATCCCATCAGCGGGATCGGAGAGCAGTTCTTC. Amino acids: CASSQDPISGIGEQFF.

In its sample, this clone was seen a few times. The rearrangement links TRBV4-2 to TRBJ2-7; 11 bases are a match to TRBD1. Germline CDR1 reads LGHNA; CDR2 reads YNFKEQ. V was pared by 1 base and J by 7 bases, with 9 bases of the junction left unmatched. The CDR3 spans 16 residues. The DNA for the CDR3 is TGTGCCAGCAGCCAAGGGCCGGGACAGGGGGGAGAAGAGCAGTACTTC. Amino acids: CASSQGPGQGGEEQYF.

The DNA of the CDR3 is TGTGCCAGCAGTCCTCAGGGGCGAGGGACTGAAGCTTTCTTT. Encoded protein: CASSPQGRGTEAFF. This chain joins TRBV6-5 and TRBJ1-1, with D tentatively TRBD1 (6 bases). Trimming shortened V by 5 bases and J by 5 bases, and 15 bases separated the two germline ends. The CDR3 consists of 14 residues. Germline values: CDR1 MNHEY, CDR2 SVGAGI.

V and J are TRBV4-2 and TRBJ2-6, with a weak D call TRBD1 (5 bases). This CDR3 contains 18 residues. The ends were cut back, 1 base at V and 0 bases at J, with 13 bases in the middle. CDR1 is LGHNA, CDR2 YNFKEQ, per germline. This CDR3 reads CASSQGTQQNSGANVLTF. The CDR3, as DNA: TGTGCCAGCAGCCAAGGGACACAACAAAACTCTGGGGCCAACGTCCTGACTTTC.